Shown below are 8 T cell receptor beta chains from a single sample sequenced in a study of blood T cell repertoires in COVID-19. Sequencing used immunoSEQ multiplex PCR; TCRdb keeps in-frame clones, though not all of them. The sample holds about 210,000 clones, around nine tenths seen once. Material: peripheral blood. The receptors stem from a woman between 35 and 50 years old with acute or convalescent COVID-19.

The gene calls are TRBV9 and TRBJ1-1, with 8 nucleotides matching TRBD1. The CDR3 sequence is 12 residues long. J was trimmed by 9 bases and V by 3 bases; bases with no gene match: 4. Per germline, CDR1 SGDLS and CDR2 YYNGEE. The CDR3 spells CASSAWTGKAFF. CDR3 DNA: TGTGCCAGCAGCGCCTGGACAGGGAAAGCTTTCTTT.

This chain links TRBV5-1 with TRBJ2-3; 12 bases agree with TRBD2. The CDR3 extends over 15 amino acids. Germline lookup yields CDR1 SGHRS and CDR2 YFSETQ. With V trimmed by 6 bases and J by 5 bases, 7 bases remained unmatched. CDR3 DNA: TGCGCCAGCACCCGTCTAGCGGGGGGGCTAGATACGCAGTATTTT. It is translated as CASTRLAGGLDTQYF.

This chain connects TRBV6-1 to TRBJ1-5, with TRBD1 matching over 8 bases. This CDR3 region has 17 residues. From germline, CDR1 is MNHNS and CDR2 SASEGT. V lost 4 bases, J lost 0 bases, and 8 bases stayed unmatched. CDR3 region: CASSGETGAYSNQPQHF. The CDR3 nucleotides read TGTGCCAGCAGTGGGGAGACAGGGGCCTATAGCAATCAGCCCCAGCATTTT.

This sequence joins TRBV6-5 and TRBJ1-2; D not resolved. This CDR3 has 12 residues. CDR1 is MNHEY and CDR2 is SVGAGI in the germline V gene. Trimming left V 5 bases short and J 5 bases short, with 9 bases between. CDR3 amino acids: CASSTRPYGYTF. For the CDR3, the DNA is TGTGCCAGCAGTACGAGGCCTTATGGCTACACCTTC.

This clone occurred a few times. The V gene is TRBV5-8, the J gene TRBJ1-2; D remains ambiguous. Trimming cost V 1 base and J 2 bases, with 9 bases left between them. The CDR3 consists of 14 residues. CDR1 is SGHTS and CDR2 is YDEGEE in the germline V gene. Written as DNA, the CDR3 is TGTGCCAGCAGCTTGTCGGGAGCGAACTATGGCTACACCTTC. As protein: CASSLSGANYGYTF.

The CDR3 nucleotides are TGCGCCAGCAGCCAAGTACAGGGGGCCGGGGAGCTGTTTTTT. Translated, it gives CASSQVQGAGELFF. This rearrangement joins TRBV4-1 to TRBJ2-2; 8 bases agree with TRBD1. The germline gives CDR1 MGHRA, CDR2 YSYEKL. This CDR3 comprises 14 residues. The V and J ends lost 1 base and 6 bases, in that order; junction bases with no gene match: 1.

The J gene is TRBJ1-6, the V gene TRBV6-1, with D perhaps TRBD1 (6 bases). The germline CDR1 and CDR2 sequences are MNHNS and SASEGT. V lost 4 bases and J 6 bases, leaving 16 bases between the germline ends. CDR3 size: 16 residues. The CDR3 region has the DNA TGTGCCAGCAGTGTCGACAGGTCAGGAGGTAATTCACCCCTCCACTTT. It encodes CASSVDRSGGNSPLHF.

The V gene is TRBV5-1, the J gene TRBJ1-3; maybe TRBD1 (6 bases). CDR3 size: 16 residues. V was trimmed by 1 base and J by 1 base, leaving 12 bases between them. Germline-derived CDR1 and CDR2 are SGHRS and YFSETQ. The CDR3 DNA reads TGCGCCAGCAGCTTGACAGGGAGCTTATCTGGAAACACCATATATTTT. Translation gives CASSLTGSLSGNTIYF. The full variable domain, with the rest looked up from reference TRBV5-1 and TRBJ1-3, is KAGVTQTPRYLIKTRGQQVTLSCSPISGHRSVSWYQQTPGQGLQFLFEYFSETQRNKGNFPGRFSGRQFSNSRSEMNVSTLELGDSALYLCASSLTGSLSGNTIYFGEGSWLTVV.